The rows below give T cell receptor beta chains drawn from one sample of a study of cytomegalovirus exposure and HLA in healthy donors. Sequencing was performed with immunoSEQ multiplex PCR; in TCRdb, only in-frame clones are kept and a portion is missing. The sample holds around 200,000 clones, approximately 79% seen once. What was sequenced was PBMCs. These receptors were obtained from a man aged 40-49 years in good health and CMV-seropositive. The CDR3 runs from the conserved cysteine through the conserved F or W. The D gene is left open where the match is weak. Clone size, where shown, is once, few, many, or a class for clones that have expanded.

j_gene | d_gene | abundance | v_gene | CDR3nt | CDR3aa
TRBJ1-5 | - | few | TRBV19 | TGTGCCAGTAGGATGACAGCCCGCAATCAGCCCCAGCATTTT | CASRMTARNQPQHF
TRBJ2-1 | TRBD2 | - | TRBV7-6 | TGTGCCAGCAGCCCCGGACTAGCGGGGGTGGGGTTCTTC | CASSPGLAGVGFF
TRBJ2-1 | TRBD2 | - | TRBV19 | TGTGCCAGTAGTCCACTGAGCGGGGTAAACAATGAGCAGTTCTTC | CASSPLSGVNNEQFF
TRBJ2-7 | TRBD2 | - | TRBV13 | TGTGCCAGCAGCTTAGTGACTAGCGGATCTCCTACGTTAGAGCAGTACTTC | CASSLVTSGSPTLEQYF
TRBJ2-1 | TRBD2 | - | TRBV5-6 | TGTGCCAGCAGCTTGAGGACTAGCGGGGGTCGTCACAATGAGCAGTTCTTC | CASSLRTSGGRHNEQFF
TRBJ2-7 | TRBD2 | - | TRBV11-1 | TGTGCCAGCAGCTACGGACTAGCGGGGGGATCCTACGAGCAGTACTTC | CASSYGLAGGSYEQYF
TRBJ2-7 | - | - | TRBV6-1 | TGTGCCAGCAGTGAAGCCGGTCCCGAGCAGTACTTC | CASSEAGPEQYF
TRBJ2-3 | TRBD2 | - | TRBV7-2 | TGTGCCAGCAGCACGGGACTAGCGGGAATCACAGATACGCAGTATTTT | CASSTGLAGITDTQYF
TRBJ1-3 | - | few | TRBV5-1 | TGCGCCAGCAGCTTGAATACAGACTCTGGAAACACCATATATTTT | CASSLNTDSGNTIYF
TRBJ2-5 | TRBD1 | - | TRBV5-8 | TGTGCCAGCAGCTTGGGGGACAGGGGTCTGGAGACCCAGTACTTC | CASSLGDRGLETQYF
TRBJ1-2 | - | - | TRBV7-2 | TGTGCCAGCACGGCAGGGGATACCTATGGCTACACCTTC | CASTAGDTYGYTF
TRBJ2-3 | - | - | TRBV20-1 | TGCAGTGGCTTGGGGGCCGCGCAGTATTTT | CSGLGAAQYF
TRBJ1-5 | TRBD1 | - | TRBV19 | TGTGCCAGTAGTGACAGGGTAGGTCGCAATCAGCCCCAGCATTTT | CASSDRVGRNQPQHF
TRBJ1-2 | TRBD1 | few | TRBV19 | TGTGCCAGTAGTATTTCAGGGGGCCTTTTCTATGGCTACACCTTC | CASSISGGLFYGYTF
TRBJ2-5 | - | - | TRBV5-1 | TGCGCCAGCAGCTTCGGGCCGGCAGGGGAGACCCAGTACTTC | CASSFGPAGETQYF
TRBJ2-1 | TRBD1 | - | TRBV5-3 | TGTGCCAGAAGCCTCGAACAGGGGGCGCGGGGCGAAAGACCCAATGAGCAGTTCTTC | CARSLEQGARGERPNEQFF
TRBJ1-4 | - | - | TRBV4-1 | TGCGCCAGCCGGGGGGCCGCTAATGAAAAACTGTTTTTT | CASRGAANEKLFF
TRBJ2-1 | TRBD2 | - | TRBV11-1 | TGTGCCAGCAGCTTAAGGTCGGCTAGTCTAGCGGGCTACAATGAGCAGTTCTTC | CASSLRSASLAGYNEQFF
TRBJ1-5 | TRBD1 | - | TRBV29-1 | TGCAGCGTTGACGGGACAGGGTTTATTCGCTACCAGCCCCAGCATTTT | CSVDGTGFIRYQPQHF
TRBJ2-7 | - | - | TRBV7-2 | TGTGCCAGCAGCTTAGATGCAGGAACCTACGAGCAGTACTTC | CASSLDAGTYEQYF
TRBJ2-1 | TRBD2 | - | TRBV6-6 | TGTGCCAGCAGTCAGACCGGGACTAGCCCCAATGAGCAGTTCTTC | CASSQTGTSPNEQFF
TRBJ1-4 | - | - | TRBV5-1 | TGCGCCAGCAGCTTGACAGGGATTAGCGAAAAACTGTTTTTT | CASSLTGISEKLFF
TRBJ2-3 | TRBD2 | - | TRBV30 | TGTGCCTGGAGTGTGGCTAGCGGGGGAGATACGCAGTATTTT | CAWSVASGGDTQYF
TRBJ2-6 | - | few | TRBV6-4 | TGTGCCAGTGCTGACACTGGGGCCAACGTCCTGACTTTC | CASADTGANVLTF
TRBJ2-1 | TRBD2 | - | TRBV7-7 | TGTGCTAGCAGCCCACAAGTAGGAGCGGGGGGTCAGTTTGAGCAGTTCTTC | CASSPQVGAGGQFEQFF
TRBJ2-5 | - | - | TRBV27 | TGTGCCAGCACGAGGGGGGGGGAGACCCAGTACTTC | CASTRGGETQYF
TRBJ2-3 | TRBD2 | few | TRBV5-1 | TGCGCCAGCAGCCTGTATCCGGGACTAGCGGGGGGGAACACAGATACGCAGTATTTT | CASSLYPGLAGGNTDTQYF
TRBJ2-1 | - | - | TRBV27 | TGTGCCAGCAGTTTAGTTACTGTCCTAGCGCTGGGGATGGATGAGCAGTTCTTC | CASSLVTVLALGMDEQFF
TRBJ2-7 | TRBD1 | - | TRBV4-1 | TGCGCCAGCAGCCAAACAACAGGGGAGCGGGAGCAGTACTTC | CASSQTTGEREQYF
TRBJ1-1 | - | - | TRBV7-2 | TGTGCCAGCAGCTTTAAACGGGAGACCGGGGTGAACACTGAAGCTTTCTTT | CASSFKRETGVNTEAFF
TRBJ2-5 | - | few | TRBV4-2 | TGTGCCAGCAGCCAAGATCCGGAGACCCAGTACTTC | CASSQDPETQYF
TRBJ1-5 | - | - | TRBV12-1 | TGTGCCAGCAGCCCATACAGGGGTAGCAATCAGCCCCAGCATTTT | CASSPYRGSNQPQHF
TRBJ2-7 | - | once | TRBV15 | TGTGCCACCAGGGATTTTAATACAGGCGAGCAGTACTTC | CATRDFNTGEQYF
TRBJ1-1 | - | - | TRBV2 | TGTGCCAGCAGAGCCACAGAGAACACTGAAGCTTTCTTT | CASRATENTEAFF
TRBJ2-3 | TRBD2 | - | TRBV9 | TGTGCCAGCAGCGTAGTGGACGGGGGGTTGACAGATACGCAGTATTTT | CASSVVDGGLTDTQYF
TRBJ1-3 | TRBD1 | - | TRBV30 | TGTGCCTGGAACCAGGGACAGGTCGTTGCTGGAAACACCATATATTTT | CAWNQGQVVAGNTIYF
TRBJ2-3 | - | - | TRBV4-3 | TGCGCCAGCAGCCAAGGGAGGGGGGGGTTCACAGATACGCAGTATTTT | CASSQGRGGFTDTQYF
TRBJ2-5 | TRBD2 | - | TRBV7-2 | TGTGCCAGCAGGCCGGGGGGAAGTAGAGAGACCCAGTACTTC | CASRPGGSRETQYF
TRBJ1-2 | TRBD1 | - | TRBV27 | TGTGCCAGCAGTTTATCTAGCGGACAGGGTTCCTATGGCTACACCTTC | CASSLSSGQGSYGYTF
TRBJ2-5 | TRBD2 | - | TRBV30 | TGTGCCTTACTAGCGGGGGGGAAAGAGACCCAGTACTTC | CALLAGGKETQYF
TRBJ2-7 | - | - | TRBV27 | TGTGCCAGCAGCTCCCTTTACGAGCAGTACTTC | CASSSLYEQYF
TRBJ2-3 | - | once | TRBV4-3 | TGCGCCAGCAGCCAACTCCAGGGGGGCGCAGATACGCAGTATTTT | CASSQLQGGADTQYF
TRBJ2-2 | TRBD1 | - | TRBV11-2 | TGTGCCAGCAGCTTAGGACAGGGGATACGGGAGCTGTTTTTT | CASSLGQGIRELFF
TRBJ2-7 | TRBD2 | - | TRBV9 | TGTGCCAGCAGCCTCGGTGACGGGGGGGCTCGGGAGCAGTACTTC | CASSLGDGGAREQYF
TRBJ1-4 | TRBD1 | - | TRBV5-1 | TGCGCCAGCAGCTCAACAGGGGCGGATGAAAAACTGTTTTTT | CASSSTGADEKLFF
TRBJ1-2 | - | few | TRBV7-2 | TGTGCCAGCAGCTTAGTAGGGGATGGGGGCTACACCTTC | CASSLVGDGGYTF
TRBJ2-7 | TRBD1 | - | TRBV7-6 | TGTGCCAGCAGCTTACAGGGACAGGGCTCCTACGAGCAGTACTTC | CASSLQGQGSYEQYF
TRBJ1-1 | TRBD1 | - | TRBV7-6 | TGTGCCAGCAGCTCGCACAGGGGAGCCACTGAAGCTTTCTTT | CASSSHRGATEAFF
TRBJ2-3 | TRBD2 | few | TRBV19 | TGTGCCAGTAGCGCGGGACTAGTGGGTGGGGATACGCAGTATTTT | CASSAGLVGGDTQYF
TRBJ2-3 | - | - | TRBV19 | TGTGCCAGTAGTATTAAAGATACGCAGTATTTT | CASSIKDTQYF
TRBJ2-4 | - | - | TRBV27 | TGTGCCAGCAGCCCAACGTGGGGAGGGGGTGACATTCAGTACTTC | CASSPTWGGGDIQYF
TRBJ2-5 | TRBD2 | - | TRBV7-2 | TGTGCCAGCACTAGCGGGCAAGAGACCCAGTACTTC | CASTSGQETQYF
TRBJ1-6 | TRBD1 | few | TRBV7-9 | TGTGCCAGCAGCACGCACGACGAGACAGGGATAAGTTCACCCCTCCACTTT | CASSTHDETGISSPLHF
TRBJ2-1 | TRBD1 | - | TRBV29-1 | TGCAGCGTTACCCCCCAGGGACAGGGGTCCTACAATGAGCAGTTCTTC | CSVTPQGQGSYNEQFF
TRBJ1-1 | - | - | TRBV27 | TGTGCCAGCAGTTTAAGCGGGGCGAACACTGAAGCTTTCTTT | CASSLSGANTEAFF
TRBJ2-6 | TRBD2 | - | TRBV15 | TGTGCCACCAGCAGGCAACTAGCGGGGAGACCTGGGGCCAACGTCCTGACTTTC | CATSRQLAGRPGANVLTF
TRBJ2-7 | - | - | TRBV6-1 | TGTGCCAGCAGTGAAAGGGGGTTCTACGAGCAGTACTTC | CASSERGFYEQYF
TRBJ2-3 | TRBD2 | - | TRBV10-3 | TGTGCCATCAGTGTGTCTAGCGGGGGGGACGATACGCAGTATTTT | CAISVSSGGDDTQYF